These 29 T cell receptor beta chains originate from one sample sequenced in a study of identical twins. TCRdb fed the 5' RACE reads into MiXCR, producing one record per CDR3 protein. The data show around 1.7 million distinct CDR3 sequences, less than 40% seen once. The sequenced material came from cord blood. The receptors shown here come from a newborn girl in good health.

The rearrangement uses TRBV20-1 and TRBJ2-1; 15 bases are shared with TRBD2. The CDR3 length is 14 residues. Germline CDR1 reads DFQATT; CDR2 reads SNEGSKA (reference sequence). V shed 4 bases, J shed 7 bases, and the junction held 2 bases outside the gene matches. Here the CDR3 reads CSATGTSGRNEQFF. CDR3 DNA: TGCAGTGCTACCGGGACTAGCGGGAGGAATGAGCAGTTCTTC.

This clonotype was found a few times. The chain links TRBV24-1 to TRBJ2-4; 9 bases map to TRBD2. Near its end, the DNA agrees better with TRBJ2-7, so the J call may be wrong. The CDR3 sequence is 13 residues long. CDR1 is KGHDR and CDR2 is SFDVKD in the germline V gene. CDR3 amino acids: CATSYSGSYEQYF. The CDR3 DNA reads TGTGCCACCAGTTATAGCGGGAGCTACGAGCAGTACTTC.

Only a few counts were recorded for this clonotype. The rearrangement links TRBV20-1 to TRBJ2-7, with 7 nucleotides matching TRBD2. Germline CDR1 DFQATT, CDR2 SNEGSKA (reference sequence). Trimming took 0 bases from V and 0 from J; bases not matched to a gene: 14. The CDR3 consists of 18 residues. CDR3: CSARDLPGLVPYSYEQYF. Here the CDR3 DNA reads TGCAGTGCTAGAGATCTCCCAGGACTAGTCCCCTACTCCTACGAGCAGTACTTC.

This clonotype showed up just a few times. J is TRBJ1-2 and V is TRBV7-2; D gene uncertain. Per germline, CDR1 SGHTA and CDR2 FQGNSA. The CDR3 has 15 amino acids. The V end lost 2 bases, the J end lost 6 bases, and 16 bases lay between the germline ends. The CDR3 is CASSLSRLAGDGYTF. In DNA form, the CDR3 reads TGTGCCAGCAGCTTATCGCGGCTAGCGGGAGATGGCTACACCTTC.

The chain combines TRBV28 with TRBJ2-2; 7 bases map to TRBD1. The germline V gene has CDR1 MDHEN and CDR2 SYDVKM. V lost 4 bases to trimming and J lost 1 base; unmatched junction nucleotides: 3. CDR3 length: 15 amino acids. The CDR3 nucleotides read TGTGCCAGCAGTTGGGGACAGCTGAACACCGGGGAGCTGTTTTTT. Translation gives CASSWGQLNTGELFF.

To note about this clonotype: At one end the junction does not follow the germline gene, possibly because of a read error. V usage is TRBV29-1 and J usage is TRBJ2-3, with D uncertain. Germline CDR1 is SQVTM and CDR2 is ANQGSEA. The CDR3 runs to 15 residues. Here the CDR3 DNA reads TGCAGCATTGATGGAGCAGCGCTGGGGACAGATACGCAGTATTTT. Its translation: CSIDGAALGTDTQYF.

V and J are TRBV12-3 or TRBV12-4 and TRBJ2-6; D possibly corresponds to TRBD2 (5 bases). CDR3 length: 13 residues. V was pared by 0 bases and J by 10 bases, with 7 bases between. CDR3 amino acids: CASSLARRNVLTF. CDR3 nucleotide sequence: TGTGCCAGCAGTTTAGCGAGGAGGAACGTCCTGACTTTC.

In this sample, this clonotype turned up a few times. CDR3 residues: CAISDSHKTGIYGYTF. Written as DNA, the CDR3 is TGTGCCATCAGTGATTCTCATAAGACAGGTATCTATGGCTACACCTTC. J is TRBJ1-2 and V is TRBV10-3; TRBD1 is a possible D gene (6 bases). Germline CDR1 is ENHRY and CDR2 is SYGVKD. V gave up 3 bases and J gave up 4 bases, with 18 bases separating them. The CDR3 is 16 amino acids.

The V and J genes are TRBV4-1 and TRBJ2-3, with D possibly TRBD2 on 6 matching bases. Deletions cut 0 bases from V and 1 base from J, with 14 bases between. Germline CDR1 and CDR2: MGHRA and YSYEKL. CDR3 size: 17 residues. In DNA, the CDR3 is TGCGCCAGCAGCCAAGAACCTGCGGGACTCGGCACAGATACGCAGTATTTT. Translation: CASSQEPAGLGTDTQYF.

This clonotype was found a few times. The rearrangement links TRBV27 to TRBJ2-7; maybe TRBD2 (7 bases). Looked up from germline, CDR1 is MNHEY and CDR2 is SMNVEV (reference sequence). Trimming took off 3 bases at V and 3 bases at J, with 12 bases between the two ends. The CDR3 consists of 14 residues. The CDR3 loop reads CASSLGGADYEQYF. DNA of the CDR3: TGTGCCAGCAGTTTGGGGGGGGCAGACTACGAGCAGTACTTC.

J is TRBJ2-1 and V is TRBV5-1, with D perhaps TRBD2 (10 bases). The CDR3 extends over 16 amino acids. Germline assignment: CDR1 SGHRS and CDR2 YFSETQ. Trimming removed 4 bases from V and 9 bases from J, with 23 bases in between. The CDR3 sequence is CASSRGQGTSESEQFF. In DNA form, the CDR3 reads TGCGCCAGCAGCAGAGGACAGGGGACTAGCGAAAGTGAGCAGTTCTTC.

The table lists this clonotype with a few counts. The rearrangement joins TRBV7-9 to TRBJ2-3; tentatively, D is TRBD2 (6 bases). In germline, CDR1 is SEHNR, CDR2 FQNEAQ (reference sequence). V dropped 5 bases and J dropped 3 bases, with 15 bases sitting between them. The CDR3 consists of 15 residues. The CDR3 loop is CASSARGRGTDTQYF. CDR3 sequence (DNA): TGTGCCAGCAGCGCGCGGGGCCGAGGAACAGATACGCAGTATTTT.

This sequence joins TRBV5-1 and TRBJ2-5; tentative D call: TRBD1 (6 bases). CDR1 is SGHRS and CDR2 is YFSETQ in the germline V gene. Trimming stripped 3 bases from V and 11 bases from J, with 17 bases between. This CDR3 contains 13 residues. The CDR3 region is CASSSGQINEQYF. Written as DNA, the CDR3 is TGCGCCAGCAGCTCCGGACAGATCAATGAGCAGTACTTC. Filled out from reference TRBV5-1 and TRBJ2-5, the complete variable domain reads KAGVTQTPRYLIKTRGQQVTLSCSPISGHRSVSWYQQTPGQGLQFLFEYFSETQRNKGNFPGRFSGRQFSNSRSEMNVSTLELGDSALYLCASSSGQINEQYFGPGTRLLVL.

This chain links TRBV12-3 or TRBV12-4 with TRBJ2-7; D call uncertain. This CDR3 region has 12 residues. Trimming took 2 bases from V and 12 from J, leaving 14 bases between them. In DNA form, the CDR3 reads TGTGCCAGCAGTTTAAGGACCGACCCTCTGTACTTC. The encoded protein is CASSLRTDPLYF.

The chain has TRBV10-3 and TRBJ1-5, with D unresolved. Germline V CDR1 and CDR2: ENHRY, SYGVKD. The V end was cut by 0 bases, the J end by 2 bases, with 14 bases between. The CDR3 spans 17 residues. CDR3 nucleotides: TGTGCCATCAGTGAGTCCTGGGCATCGGCGGGCAATCAGCCCCAGCATTTT. This encodes CAISESWASAGNQPQHF.

The DNA of the CDR3 is TGTGCCAGCAGGCTAGCGGGCACGCTTGGTACGCAGTATTTT. Its protein is CASRLAGTLGTQYF. The V and J genes are TRBV12-3 or TRBV12-4 and TRBJ2-3; 8 bases are a match to TRBD2. The CDR3 is 14 amino acids. The V gene end was trimmed by 6 bases and the J gene end by 8 bases; junction bases not matched to a gene: 10.

The chain joins TRBV27 to TRBJ1-1; D unresolved. There are 14 residues in the CDR3. Germline loops: CDR1 MNHEY, CDR2 SMNVEV (reference sequence). Trimming took off 2 bases at V and 5 bases at J, with 12 bases between the two ends. CDR3 sequence (DNA): TGTGCCAGCAGTTTAATGTCGGGGAAAACTGAAGCTTTCTTT. It codes for CASSLMSGKTEAFF.

This clonotype showed up just a few times. J is TRBJ2-5 and V is TRBV12-5; 7 nucleotides align to TRBD2. Germline V gene sequence: CDR1 LGHNT, CDR2 FRNRAP. Trimming took 7 bases from V and 5 from J; bases not matched to a gene: 4. This CDR3 is built from 12 residues. This chain's CDR3 is CASAAGDETQYF. CDR3 sequence (DNA): TGTGCTAGTGCGGCGGGAGATGAGACCCAGTACTTC.

This rearrangement joins TRBV11-2 to TRBJ2-3; 8 positions match TRBD1. The CDR3 contains 15 residues. Germline CDR1 SGHAT, CDR2 FQNNGV. The V gene end was trimmed by 5 bases and the J gene end by 4 bases; junction bases not matched to a gene: 8. The CDR3, as DNA: TGTGCCAGCAGCGAATGGACAGGGAAGGCAGATACGCAGTATTTT. Translation gives CASSEWTGKADTQYF.

The rearrangement links TRBV25-1 to TRBJ1-5; weak D call: TRBD1 (6 bases). CDR3 length: 15 amino acids. Per the germline V gene, CDR1 is MGHDK and CDR2 is SYGVNS. With 0 bases removed from V and 7 bases from J, the gap between germline ends came to 13 bases. This CDR3 reads CASSEYPTGRQPQHF. DNA of the CDR3: TGTGCCAGCAGTGAATACCCCACAGGGCGCCAGCCCCAGCATTTT.

The V and J genes are TRBV6-1 and TRBJ2-3; 13 nucleotides agree with TRBD2. CDR1 is MNHNS and CDR2 is SASEGT in the germline V gene. V gave up 1 base and J gave up 2 bases; unmatched junction bases: 6. The CDR3 sequence is 18 residues long. CDR3 sequence reads: CASSEGILAGGATDTQYF. The CDR3 DNA reads as TGTGCCAGCAGTGAAGGCATACTAGCGGGAGGGGCCACAGATACGCAGTATTTT.

This clonotype has at least ten counts. The V and J genes are TRBV5-1 and TRBJ2-7, with D hard to call. V lost 1 base and J 3 bases, leaving 5 bases between the germline ends. This CDR3 region has 12 residues. Germline V gene sequence: CDR1 SGHRS, CDR2 YFSETQ. CDR3 sequence: CASSLTVYEQYF. The CDR3 DNA reads TGCGCCAGCAGCTTGACAGTCTACGAGCAGTACTTC.

V gene TRBV29-1 combines with J gene TRBJ2-1; 12 bases align to TRBD2. The J call may not be correct, given that the DNA end is closer to TRBJ2-7. Germline-derived CDR1 and CDR2 are SQVTM and ANQGSEA. This CDR3 is built from 21 residues. Here the CDR3 DNA reads TGCAGCGTTGAATCTTTCCCACTAGCGGGAGGCGAAACCGCCCCATACAATGAGCAGTACTTC. Protein: CSVESFPLAGGETAPYNEQYF.

The chain couples TRBV20-1 to TRBJ2-7, with D unclear. CDR1 is DFQATT and CDR2 is SNEGSKA in the germline V gene (reference sequence). The CDR3 consists of 13 residues. V shed 1 base and J shed 5 bases, with 12 bases lying between them. The CDR3 coding sequence is TGCAGTGCTAGAGTGGGCCCTATACACGAGCAGTACTTC. It codes for CSARVGPIHEQYF.

This rearrangement joins TRBV12-3 or TRBV12-4 to TRBJ2-3; D gene ambiguous. CDR3 size: 15 residues. Trimming removed 2 bases at V and 0 bases at J, with 9 bases between. The CDR3 region has the DNA TGTGCCAGCAGTTTATCTTCAGATAGCACAGATACGCAGTATTTT. Translated, it gives CASSLSSDSTDTQYF.

The CDR3 region has the DNA TGCAGTGCTAGTAGCAACACTGAAGCTTTCTTT. It translates to CSASSNTEAFF. V is TRBV20-1 and J is TRBJ1-1; the D is unclear. Germline V lookup: CDR1 DFQATT, CDR2 SNEGSKA (reference sequence). The CDR3 runs 11 residues. The germline V and J ends were trimmed by 3 bases and 2 bases, with 4 bases remaining between them.

V is TRBV12-3 or TRBV12-4 and J is TRBJ2-7; the D call may be TRBD1 or TRBD2 (5 bases each). Trimming took off 5 bases at V and 3 bases at J, with 14 bases between the two ends. CDR3 length: 14 amino acids. In DNA, the CDR3 is TGTGCCAGCAGTGGCCGGGACGGGGACTACGAGCAGTACTTC. Translated, it gives CASSGRDGDYEQYF.

This chain uses TRBV4-1 with TRBJ2-3, with a weak D call TRBD1 (5 bases). In germline, CDR1 is MGHRA, CDR2 YSYEKL. CDR3 length equals 16 residues. V lost 1 base and J lost 3, with 14 bases in between. Written as DNA, the CDR3 is TGCGCCAGCAGCCAAGCTTCTGGGGCGCGAACAGATACGCAGTATTTT. As protein: CASSQASGARTDTQYF.

This clonotype was counted between two and nine times. The V gene is TRBV14, the J gene TRBJ1-4; D is ambiguous. This CDR3 is 13 amino acids long. The germline V and J ends were trimmed by 10 bases and 2 bases, with 11 bases remaining between them. Germline CDR1 and CDR2: SGHDN and FVKESK. CDR3 nucleotide sequence: TGTGCCACTCCGACGGGGACTAATGAAAAACTGTTTTTT. Protein sequence: CATPTGTNEKLFF. The full variable domain, in which reference TRBV14 and TRBJ1-4 provide the parts outside the CDR3, is EAGVTQFPSHSVIEKGQTVTLRCDPISGHDNLYWYRRVMGKEIKFLLHFVKESKQDESGMPNNRFLAERTGGTYSTLKVQPAELEDSGVYFCATPTGTNEKLFFGSGTQLSVL.